The 11 T cell receptor beta chains in this list originate from one sample, sequenced in a study of regulatory T cells in long-lasting Graves disease. Investigators prepared the TCR beta libraries by applying iRepertoire HTBI primers and Arm-PCR of CDR3 regions. MiXCR, applied by TCRdb to the multiplex PCR reads, yields one record per CDR3 protein. The sample has 310,000 or so distinct CDR3 sequences; around 20% are singletons. Time point noted: persistent/refractory GD, antithyroid drugs over 5 years with positive TRAb. Generation of the TCR library employed RNA extracted from PBMCs. Specimen: peripheral blood mononuclear cells (PBMCs), collected when the disease was refractory, from a patient treated with antithyroid drugs. These receptors were obtained from a female donor with Graves disease.

This clonotype was observed many times. The chain is built from TRBV7-9 and TRBJ2-7, with TRBD1 identical over 10 bases. This CDR3 contains 14 residues. V trimming: 6 bases; J trimming: 4 bases; junction bases outside the gene matches: 6. Germline CDR1 reads SEHNR; CDR2 reads FQNEAQ (reference sequence). The CDR3 protein is CASSHRDRGYEQYF. For the CDR3, the DNA is TGTGCCAGCAGTCACCGGGACAGGGGATACGAGCAGTACTTC.

The chain recombines TRBV13 with TRBJ2-7; D is unclear. Trimming removed 0 bases from V and 1 base from J, with 13 bases in between. This CDR3 contains 16 residues. CDR1 is PRHDT and CDR2 is FYEKMQ in the germline V gene (reference sequence). The CDR3 reads CASSLGFIRDSYEQYF. The CDR3 DNA reads TGTGCCAGCAGCTTAGGTTTTATAAGAGATTCCTACGAGCAGTACTTC. Full variable domain (rest looked up from reference TRBV13 and TRBJ2-7): AAGVIQSPRHLIKEKRETATLKCYPIPRHDTVYWYQQGPGQDPQFLISFYEKMQSDKGSIPDRFSAQQFSDYHSELNMSSLELGDSALYFCASSLGFIRDSYEQYFGPGTRLTVT.

This clonotype has a count of ten or more. The chain uses TRBV7-8 and TRBJ1-2; D unclear. The germline V and J ends were trimmed by 0 bases and 5 bases, with 13 bases remaining between them. The CDR3 is 15 amino acids. The germline V gene has CDR1 SGHVS and CDR2 FQNEAQ. CDR3 nucleotides: TGTGCCAGCAGCTTAGCGATACTCTTAAAATATGGCTACACCTTC. It codes for CASSLAILLKYGYTF.

On this clonotype: One end of the junction varies from germline; a read error may be responsible. The chain is built from TRBV5-1 and TRBJ2-7; 7 bases line up with TRBD2. Germline CDR1 reads SGHRS; CDR2 reads YFSETQ. The CDR3 runs to 13 residues. CDR3 in amino acids: CASSGGDYYEQHF. The CDR3 nucleotides are TGCGCCAGCAGCGGGGGGGACTACTACGAGCAGCACTTC.

The V call is TRBV5-1, the J call TRBJ1-3; D not resolved. CDR1 is SGHRS, CDR2 YFSETQ, per germline. The CDR3 length is 16 residues. Trimming cost V 0 bases and J 2 bases, with 12 bases left between them. For the CDR3, the DNA is TGCGCCAGCAGCTTGGGGGCACAACGCGCTGGAAACACCATATATTTT. Translated: CASSLGAQRAGNTIYF.

As concerns this clonotype: The CDR3 carries no conserved terminal phenylalanine or tryptophan, so it likely arises from a read error. The CDR3 region has the DNA TGTGCCAGCAGCTTAGGCAGCCATGGCTACACCCTC. It yields the protein CASSLGSHGYTL. The chain employs TRBV11-2 and TRBJ1-2; D remains unclear. Trimming left V 1 base short and J 6 bases short, with 6 bases between. CDR1 is SGHAT, CDR2 FQNNGV, per germline. The CDR3 runs 12 residues.

The chain carries TRBV18 and TRBJ1-2; 7 nucleotides agree with TRBD1. The V gene end was trimmed by 6 bases and the J gene end by 4 bases; junction bases not matched to a gene: 11. The germline V gene has CDR1 KGHSH and CDR2 LQKENI. This CDR3 contains 15 residues. The CDR3 spells CASSSATGTSYGYTF. CDR3 nucleotides: TGTGCCAGCTCCTCAGCGACAGGGACCTCCTATGGCTACACCTTC.

The rearrangement joins TRBV10-3 to TRBJ2-2; possible D gene TRBD1, 5 bases. Germline V gene sequence: CDR1 ENHRY, CDR2 SYGVKD. The CDR3 is 14 residues long. The V end lost 3 bases, the J end lost 5 bases, and 10 bases lay between the germline ends. CDR3 protein: CAISEGVLTGELFF. In DNA, the CDR3 is TGTGCCATCAGTGAAGGGGTTCTAACCGGGGAGCTGTTTTTT.

This clonotype has ten or more counts. The chain uses TRBV11-2 and TRBJ1-4, with 7 bases fitting TRBD1. The junction had 4 bases not matched to a gene; V was cut back by 6 bases and J by 0 bases. Per the germline V gene, CDR1 is SGHAT and CDR2 is FQNNGV. The CDR3 has 15 amino acids. CDR3 amino acids: CASRYQGATNEKLFF. The DNA for the CDR3 is TGTGCCAGCAGATACCAGGGGGCAACTAATGAAAAACTGTTTTTT.

This clonotype was picked up many times. V is TRBV7-9 and J is TRBJ1-5, with a tentative D call TRBD1 (5 bases). CDR3 length: 16 amino acids. CDR1 and CDR2 from the germline V gene are SEHNR and FQNEAQ (reference sequence). The V end lost 1 base, the J end lost 2 bases, and 12 bases lay between the germline ends. The DNA of the CDR3 is TGTGCCAGCAGCTTAGACCGGAGGGGCGGCAATCAGCCCCAGCATTTT. Protein sequence: CASSLDRRGGNQPQHF.

The chain links TRBV11-3 to TRBJ1-1; no clear D. This CDR3 contains 13 residues. CDR1 and CDR2 from the germline V gene are SGHNT and YENEEA. V gave up 2 bases and J gave up 5 bases, with 9 bases separating them. The CDR3, as DNA: TGTGCCAGCAGCTTATTTTTCGCAACTGAAGCTTTCTTT. Translation: CASSLFFATEAFF. The full variable domain, its missing parts supplied by reference TRBV11-3 and TRBJ1-1, is EAGVVQSPRYKIIEKKQPVAFWCNPISGHNTLYWYLQNLGQGPELLIRYENEEAVDDSQLPKDRFSAERLKGVDSTLKIQPAELGDSAVYLCASSLFFATEAFFGQGTRLTVV.